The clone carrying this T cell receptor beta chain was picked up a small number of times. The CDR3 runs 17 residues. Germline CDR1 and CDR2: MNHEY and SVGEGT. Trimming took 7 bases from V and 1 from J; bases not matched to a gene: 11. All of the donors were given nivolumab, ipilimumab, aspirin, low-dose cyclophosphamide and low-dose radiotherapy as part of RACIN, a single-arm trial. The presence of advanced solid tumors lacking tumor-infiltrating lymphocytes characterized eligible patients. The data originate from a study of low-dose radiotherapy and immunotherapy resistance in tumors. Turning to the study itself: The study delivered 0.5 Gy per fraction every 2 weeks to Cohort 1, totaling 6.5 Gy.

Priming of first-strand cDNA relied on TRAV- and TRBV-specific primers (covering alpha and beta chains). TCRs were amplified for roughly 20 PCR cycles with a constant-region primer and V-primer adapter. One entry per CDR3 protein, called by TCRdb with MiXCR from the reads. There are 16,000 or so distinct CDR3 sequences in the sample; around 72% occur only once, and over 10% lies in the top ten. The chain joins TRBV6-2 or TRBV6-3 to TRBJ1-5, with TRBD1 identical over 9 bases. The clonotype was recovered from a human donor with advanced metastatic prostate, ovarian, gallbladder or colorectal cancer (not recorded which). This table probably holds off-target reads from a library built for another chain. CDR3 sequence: CASKGDRVMMSNQPQHF. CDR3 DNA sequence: TGTGCCAGCAAAGGGGACAGGGTAATGATGAGCAATCAGCCCCAGCATTTT.